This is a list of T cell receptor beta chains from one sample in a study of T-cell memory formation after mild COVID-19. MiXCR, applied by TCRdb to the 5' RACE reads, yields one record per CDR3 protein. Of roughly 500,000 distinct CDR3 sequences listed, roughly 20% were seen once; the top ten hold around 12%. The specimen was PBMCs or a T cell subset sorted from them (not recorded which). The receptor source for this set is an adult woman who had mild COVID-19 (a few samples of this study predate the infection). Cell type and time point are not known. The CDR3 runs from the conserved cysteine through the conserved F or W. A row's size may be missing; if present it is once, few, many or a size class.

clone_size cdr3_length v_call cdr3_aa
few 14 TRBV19 CASSMWEGDTEAFF
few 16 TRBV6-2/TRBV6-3 CASINFLTSGHGHQYF
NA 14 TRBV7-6 CASSPYGSNQPQHF
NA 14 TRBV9 CASSVGQAYQPQHF
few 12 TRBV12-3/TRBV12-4 CASSGGTYGYTF
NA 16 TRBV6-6 CASRHPTSSPTDTQYF
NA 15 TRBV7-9 CASVQGVGQKETQYF
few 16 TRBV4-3 CASSHLTGTANTEAFF
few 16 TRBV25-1 CASSDDLGTPQETQYF
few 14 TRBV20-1 CSAPGGGGVYGYTF